These 27 T cell receptor beta chains came from one sample sequenced in a study of regulatory T cells in long-lasting Graves disease (dated by TCRdb to the early 2020s). The sample's time point, from its label and the paper: newly diagnosed GD, antithyroid drugs for less than 3 months. For both TCR sequencing and RNA sequencing, RNA was extracted from PBMCs using TRIzol. Library construction relied on multiplex PCR. The reads were generated on an Illumina HiSeq 4000. TCR beta libraries were built with iRepertoire HTBI primers and Arm-PCR amplification of CDR3 regions. The raw public reads went through TCRdb reprocessing: fastp at Q25, MiXCR clone calling, in-frame beta chains kept. Each entry merges the rows of one CDR3 protein and shows their most common DNA and genes. Recorded for this sample are approximately 270,000 distinct CDR3 sequences; around 19% of them occurred a single time. The ten largest clones capture less than 15% of the sample.

The same sample was also used in a study of T cells in Graves' hyperthyroidism and ophthalmopathy.

Sample: peripheral blood mononuclear cells (PBMCs), taken at new diagnosis, from a patient treated with antithyroid drugs. These receptors all come from a woman aged 25 to 45 with Graves disease. Donor details come from another sample of the same person, matched by shared clones.

This clonotype has a count of ten or more. The rearrangement uses TRBV12-3 or TRBV12-4 and TRBJ2-1; perhaps TRBD2 as D (6 bases). CDR3 length equals 15 residues. The V and J ends lost 9 bases and 0 bases respectively, with 15 bases between them. The CDR3 region is CASRRGPSSYNEQFF. The CDR3, as DNA: TGTGCCAGTCGGAGGGGCCCGAGCTCCTACAATGAGCAGTTCTTC.

This clonotype was counted ten times or more. V usage is TRBV7-2 and J usage is TRBJ2-7; D ambiguous. Trimming cost V 4 bases and J 3 bases, with 7 bases left between them. CDR1 SGHTA and CDR2 FQGNSA come from the germline V gene. The CDR3 length is 12 residues. The CDR3 is CASSSLNYEQYF. In nucleotides, the CDR3 is TGTGCCAGCAGCTCGCTTAACTACGAGCAGTACTTC. The entire variable domain, with the rest obtained from reference TRBV7-2 and TRBJ2-7, is as follows: GAGVSQSPSNKVTEKGKDVELRCDPISGHTALYWYRQSLGQGLEFLIYFQGNSAPDKSGLPSDRFSAERTGGSVSTLTIQRTQQEDSAVYLCASSSLNYEQYFGPGTRLTVT.

In this sample, this clonotype turned up many times. The DNA of the CDR3 is TGCGCCAGCAGCTTGGACAGCACAGATACGCAGTATTTT. It translates to CASSLDSTDTQYF. The chain is built from TRBV5-1 and TRBJ2-3; D unresolved. The germline CDR1 and CDR2 sequences are SGHRS and YFSETQ. Trimming pared 0 bases from V and 0 bases from J, leaving 2 bases between. There are 13 residues in the CDR3.

At least ten counts were recorded for this clonotype. The CDR3 region is CASSGGLAPSFEQFF. DNA of the CDR3: TGTGCCAGCAGCGGAGGACTAGCGCCGTCTTTCGAGCAGTTCTTC. The chain links TRBV9 to TRBJ2-1, with TRBD2 identical over 9 bases. Germline V gene sequence: CDR1 SGDLS, CDR2 YYNGEE. Trimming at V came to 3 bases and at J to 10 bases, leaving 11 bases not matched to a gene. The CDR3 length is 15 residues.

Worth noting for this clonotype: A much more abundant neighbour one base away suggests this may be a read error. V is TRBV6-1 and J is TRBJ1-2; D ambiguous. There are 13 residues in the CDR3. V gave up 6 bases and J gave up 9 bases, with 17 bases separating them. CDR1 MNHNS and CDR2 SASEGT come from the germline V gene. The DNA for the CDR3 is TGTGCCAGCAGCGAATCCCAGGCAGATCGCTACACCTTC. As protein: CASSESQADRYTF.

Note on this clonotype: This is likely an artifact of a read error, given a far larger clone one base away. V gene TRBV3-1 combines with J gene TRBJ1-5; TRBD1 is a possible D gene (6 bases). The CDR3 has 13 amino acids. Deletions cut 5 bases from V and 1 base from J, with 6 bases between. Germline V gives CDR1 LGHDT, CDR2 YNNKEL (reference sequence). The CDR3 loop is CASSGQSNQPQHF. The CDR3 DNA reads as TGTGCCAGCAGCGGACAGAGCAATCAGCCCCAGCATTTT.

This clonotype was seen a single time. The rearrangement uses TRBV6-2 or TRBV6-3 and TRBJ1-1, with a weak D call TRBD1 (5 bases). The CDR3 is made up of 15 amino acids. V was trimmed by 7 bases and J by 1 base, leaving 16 bases between them. Germline V CDR1 and CDR2: MNHEY, SVGEGT. CDR3: CASKPQRGSNTEAFF. The DNA for the CDR3 is TGTGCCAGCAAACCCCAGAGGGGATCGAACACTGAAGCTTTCTTT.

This clonotype has ten or more counts. The rearrangement uses TRBV5-1 and TRBJ2-1, with TRBD1 identical over 7 bases. The CDR3 totals 14 residues. CDR1 and CDR2 (germline): SGHRS, YFSETQ. V shed 4 bases, J shed 9 bases, and the junction held 10 bases outside the gene matches. The CDR3 here is CASSNRDSEGEQFF. CDR3 nucleotides: TGCGCCAGCAGCAACCGGGACAGTGAGGGTGAGCAGTTCTTC.

This clonotype has at least ten counts. CDR3 residues: CASSMPGQGIKETQYF. CDR3 nucleotide sequence: TGTGCCAGTAGTATGCCGGGACAGGGCATAAAAGAGACCCAGTACTTC. The chain employs TRBV19 and TRBJ2-5, with 9 nucleotides matching TRBD1. The J segment lost 3 bases and the V segment lost 3 bases, leaving 8 bases of the junction unmatched. This CDR3 region has 16 residues. From germline, CDR1 is LNHDA and CDR2 SQIVND (reference sequence).

This clonotype came up a few times. The chain couples TRBV19 to TRBJ2-7, with D maybe TRBD1 (5 bases). V shed 3 bases and J shed 2 bases, with 17 bases lying between them. The CDR3 has 16 residues. Germline loops: CDR1 LNHDA, CDR2 SQIVND (reference sequence). This chain's CDR3 is CASSMKARAFTYEQYF. CDR3 nucleotides: TGTGCCAGTAGTATGAAGGCCAGGGCGTTTACCTACGAGCAGTACTTC.

This clonotype was counted once. This likely traces to a read error, being one base from a far larger clone. V is TRBV7-8 and J is TRBJ1-1, with a weak D call TRBD1 (6 bases). Germline V gene data show CDR1 as SGHVS and CDR2 as FQNEAQ. This CDR3 region has 17 residues. CDR3 nucleotides: TGTGCCGGCAGCTTATACCTAAAAGACAGGCAGAACACTGAAGCTTTCTTT. Its protein product is CAGSLYLKDRQNTEAFF.

This clonotype was observed at least ten times. The V and J genes are TRBV7-9 and TRBJ2-3; D call uncertain. Trimming shortened V by 0 bases and J by 2 bases, and 6 bases separated the two germline ends. Looked up from germline, CDR1 is SEHNR and CDR2 is FQNEAQ (reference sequence). This CDR3 has 14 amino acids. The CDR3 DNA is TGTGCCAGCAGCTTAGCGCAGGCCACAGATACGCAGTATTTT. As protein: CASSLAQATDTQYF. The full variable domain, rest sourced from reference TRBV7-9 and TRBJ2-3, is DTGVSQNPRHKITKRGQNVTFRCDPISEHNRLYWYRQTLGQGPEFLTYFQNEAQLEKSRLLSDRFSAERPKGSFSTLEIQRTEQGDSAMYLCASSLAQATDTQYFGPGTRLTVL.

V usage is TRBV3-1 and J usage is TRBJ2-5; 7 nucleotides match TRBD2. Per the germline V gene, CDR1 is LGHDT and CDR2 is YNNKEL (reference sequence). J lost 0 bases, V lost 0 bases, and 7 bases had no gene match. This CDR3 region has 17 residues. The DNA of the CDR3 is TGTGCCAGCAGCCAAGAGAGGGGACTAAGGTACCAAGAGACCCAGTACTTC. Amino acids: CASSQERGLRYQETQYF.

The gene calls are TRBV18 and TRBJ2-7; 8 bases map to TRBD2. The CDR3 extends over 15 amino acids. Germline lookup yields CDR1 KGHSH and CDR2 LQKENI. V shed 3 bases and J 2 bases; nucleotides not matched to a gene: 6. CDR3 sequence (DNA): TGTGCCAGCTCACCGGCGGGGGGATCACCCTACGAGCAGTACTTC. It translates to CASSPAGGSPYEQYF.

This clonotype came up many times. This rearrangement joins TRBV11-2 to TRBJ1-5; possible D gene TRBD1, 6 bases. CDR3 size: 14 residues. CDR1 is SGHAT and CDR2 is FQNNGV in the germline V gene. V was shortened by 5 bases and J by 3 bases, with 11 bases between the two germline ends. The CDR3 reads CASSPRGINQPQHF. For the CDR3, the DNA is TGTGCCAGCAGCCCGAGGGGGATCAATCAGCCCCAGCATTTT. The whole variable domain, remainder taken from reference TRBV11-2 and TRBJ1-5, is EAGVAQSPRYKIIEKRQSVAFWCNPISGHATLYWYQQILGQGPKLLIQFQNNGVVDDSQLPKDRFSAERLKGVDSTLKIQPAKLEDSAVYLCASSPRGINQPQHFGDGTRLSIL.

This clonotype was seen many times. V gene TRBV7-3 combines with J gene TRBJ1-1, with a tentative D call TRBD1 (5 bases). The CDR3 consists of 13 residues. Trimming stripped 5 bases from V and 4 bases from J, with 11 bases between. Germline values: CDR1 SGHTA, CDR2 FQGTGA. CDR3 in DNA: TGTGCCAGCAGCGTACTAACAGGCACTGAAGCTTTCTTT. Its translation is CASSVLTGTEAFF.

The rearrangement uses TRBV6-6 and TRBJ2-7; D is perhaps TRBD2 (6 bases). The CDR3 is 17 residues long. V gave up 0 bases and J gave up 0 bases, with 15 bases separating them. Germline V lookup: CDR1 MNHNY, CDR2 SVGAGI (reference sequence). CDR3 residues: CASSYSFAGLDSYEQYF. In DNA, the CDR3 is TGTGCCAGCAGTTACTCGTTTGCGGGACTGGACTCCTACGAGCAGTACTTC.

Ten or more counts support this clonotype. The CDR3 here is CASSFSTGVETQYF. As DNA, the CDR3 is TGTGCCAGCAGTTTTTCGACAGGGGTCGAGACCCAGTACTTC. This rearrangement joins TRBV28 to TRBJ2-5, with 8 bases fitting TRBD1. This CDR3 has 14 amino acids. The germline V gene encodes CDR1 MDHEN and CDR2 SYDVKM. Trimming took 3 bases from V and 5 from J; bases not matched to a gene: 5. Complete variable domain (other parts from reference TRBV28 and TRBJ2-5): DVKVTQSSRYLVKRTGEKVFLECVQDMDHENMFWYRQDPGLGLRLIYFSYDVKMKEKGDIPEGYSVSREKKERFSLILESASTNQTSMYLCASSFSTGVETQYFGPGTRLLVL.

Many counts were recorded for this clonotype. The V and J genes are TRBV5-4 and TRBJ2-1, with unresolved D. The V end lost 0 bases, the J end lost 1 base, and 11 bases lay between the germline ends. Germline-derived CDR1 and CDR2 are SGHNT and YYREEE (reference sequence). The CDR3 totals 16 residues. The chain's CDR3 is CASSLDITLSYNEQFF. The CDR3 region has the DNA TGTGCCAGCAGCTTGGACATAACGCTATCCTACAATGAGCAGTTCTTC.

In this sample, this clonotype turned up many times. The chain couples TRBV9 to TRBJ1-5; possible D gene TRBD1, 6 bases. V was cut by 0 bases and J by 3 bases, with 7 bases left in between. The CDR3 totals 14 residues. Per germline, CDR1 SGDLS and CDR2 YYNGEE. The CDR3 loop is CASSVGQDNQPQHF. The CDR3 DNA follows: TGTGCCAGCAGCGTAGGACAGGACAATCAGCCCCAGCATTTT.

The chain carries TRBV18 and TRBJ2-1; 10 bases fit TRBD1. CDR1 is KGHSH, CDR2 LQKENI, per germline. The CDR3 is 16 residues long. J lost 12 bases, V lost 1 base, and 12 bases had no gene match. The CDR3 region is CASSPRVDRGRMGQFF. In nucleotides, the CDR3 is TGTGCCAGCTCACCACGCGTCGACAGGGGGCGTATGGGGCAGTTCTTC.

The table lists this clonotype with a few counts. The V gene is TRBV7-2, the J gene TRBJ2-6; D is unresolved. The CDR3 is made up of 13 amino acids. Germline CDR1 is SGHTA and CDR2 is FQGNSA. Deletions cut 5 bases from V and 2 bases from J, with 4 bases between. DNA of the CDR3: TGTGCCAGCAGCCGCGCTGGGGCCAACGTCCTGACTTTC. Protein product: CASSRAGANVLTF.

This clonotype appeared many times. The chain recombines TRBV24-1 with TRBJ2-1; 9 bases are shared with TRBD2. CDR1 is KGHDR, CDR2 SFDVKD, per germline. Trimming at V came to 4 bases and at J to 4 bases, leaving 7 bases not matched to a gene. The CDR3 covers 16 residues. The CDR3 bases are TGTGCCACCAGTGACAACACAGCGGGGGGATACAATGAGCAGTTCTTC. Its protein is CATSDNTAGGYNEQFF.

The table lists this clonotype with many counts. The chain carries TRBV18 and TRBJ1-6; 7 bases are a match to TRBD1. Germline V gene data show CDR1 as KGHSH and CDR2 as LQKENI. This CDR3 is built from 14 residues. With 6 bases clipped from V and 5 bases from J, the junction kept 4 bases outside the gene matches. The CDR3 DNA reads TGTGCCAGCTCGGCGACAGGGAATAATTCACCCCTCCACTTT. Amino acids: CASSATGNNSPLHF.

There are many counts of this clonotype. The chain is built from TRBV5-5 and TRBJ2-5; D remains unclear. CDR3 length equals 13 residues. CDR1 SGHKS and CDR2 YYEKEE come from the germline V gene (reference sequence). V shed 0 bases and J shed 5 bases, with 8 bases lying between them. The CDR3 region is CASSLGRLETQYF. The DNA for the CDR3 is TGTGCCAGCAGCTTGGGTAGGCTCGAGACCCAGTACTTC.

This clonotype was seen many times. This rearrangement joins TRBV12-3 or TRBV12-4 to TRBJ1-6, with D tentatively TRBD1 (5 bases). Trimming shortened V by 6 bases and J by 5 bases, and 11 bases separated the two germline ends. CDR3 length equals 14 residues. This CDR3 reads CASSPAGNNSPLHF. The CDR3 bases are TGTGCCAGCAGCCCTGCAGGGAATAATTCACCCCTCCACTTT.

The rearrangement joins TRBV6-1 to TRBJ2-4; D might be TRBD2 (6 bases). CDR1 is MNHNS and CDR2 is SASEGT in the germline V gene. The V end lost 9 bases, the J end lost 6 bases, and 21 bases lay between the germline ends. The CDR3 loop spans 15 amino acids. The CDR3 nucleotides read TGTGCCAGTTCTCAGGAGGGGCATGCGGTAAACATTCAGTACTTC. Translating it yields CASSQEGHAVNIQYF.